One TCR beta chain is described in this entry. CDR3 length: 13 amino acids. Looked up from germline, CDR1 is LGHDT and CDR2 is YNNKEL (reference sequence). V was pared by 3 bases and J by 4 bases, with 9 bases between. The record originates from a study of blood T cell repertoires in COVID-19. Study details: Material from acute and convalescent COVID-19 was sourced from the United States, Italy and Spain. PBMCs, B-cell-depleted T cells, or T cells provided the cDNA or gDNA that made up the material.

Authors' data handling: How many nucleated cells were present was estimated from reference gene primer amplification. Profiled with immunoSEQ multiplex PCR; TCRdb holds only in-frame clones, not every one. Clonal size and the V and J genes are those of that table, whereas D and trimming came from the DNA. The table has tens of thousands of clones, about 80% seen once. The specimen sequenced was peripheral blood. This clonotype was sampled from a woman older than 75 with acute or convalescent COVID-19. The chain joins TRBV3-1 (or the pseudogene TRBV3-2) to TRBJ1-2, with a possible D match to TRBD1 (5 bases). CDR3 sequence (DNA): TGTGCCAGCAGCCAGCAGGGCCCCTATGGCTACACCTTC. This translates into CASSQQGPYGYTF.